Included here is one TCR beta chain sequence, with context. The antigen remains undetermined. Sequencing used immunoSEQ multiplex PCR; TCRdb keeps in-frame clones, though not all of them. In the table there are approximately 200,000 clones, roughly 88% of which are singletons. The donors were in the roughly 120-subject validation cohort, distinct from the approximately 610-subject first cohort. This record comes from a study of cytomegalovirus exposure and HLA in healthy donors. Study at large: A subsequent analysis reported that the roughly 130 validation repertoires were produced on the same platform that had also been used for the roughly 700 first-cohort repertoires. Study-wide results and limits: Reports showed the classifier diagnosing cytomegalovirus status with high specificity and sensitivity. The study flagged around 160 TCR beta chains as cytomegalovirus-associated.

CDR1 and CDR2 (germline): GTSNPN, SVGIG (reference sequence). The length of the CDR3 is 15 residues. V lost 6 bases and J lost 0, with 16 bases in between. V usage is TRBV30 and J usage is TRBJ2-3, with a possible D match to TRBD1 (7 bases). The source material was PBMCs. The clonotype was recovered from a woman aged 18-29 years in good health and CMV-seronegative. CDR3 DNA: TGTGCCTGCCATAAGACAGGGACTAGCACAGATACGCAGTATTTT. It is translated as CACHKTGTSTDTQYF.